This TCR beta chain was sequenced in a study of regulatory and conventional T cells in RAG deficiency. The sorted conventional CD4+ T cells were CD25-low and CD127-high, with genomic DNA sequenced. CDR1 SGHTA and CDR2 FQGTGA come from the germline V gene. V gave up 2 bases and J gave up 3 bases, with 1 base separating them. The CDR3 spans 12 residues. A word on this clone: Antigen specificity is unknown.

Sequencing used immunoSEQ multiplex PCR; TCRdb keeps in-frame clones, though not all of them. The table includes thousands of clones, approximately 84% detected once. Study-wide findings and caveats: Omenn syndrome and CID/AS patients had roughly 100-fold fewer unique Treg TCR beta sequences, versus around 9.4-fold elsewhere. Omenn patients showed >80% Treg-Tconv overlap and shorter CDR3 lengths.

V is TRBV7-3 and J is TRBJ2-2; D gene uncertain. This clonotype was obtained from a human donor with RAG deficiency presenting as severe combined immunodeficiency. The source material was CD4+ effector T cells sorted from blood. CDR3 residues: CASSLYTGELFF. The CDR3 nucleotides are TGTGCCAGCAGCTTATACACCGGGGAGCTGTTTTTT. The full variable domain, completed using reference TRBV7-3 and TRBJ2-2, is GAGVSQTPSNKVTEKGKYVELRCDPISGHTALYWYRQSLGQGPEFLIYFQGTGAADDSGLPNDRFFAVRPEGSVSTLKIQRTERGDSAVYLCASSLYTGELFFGEGSRLTVL.